This T cell receptor (beta chain) was sequenced for a study of cytomegalovirus exposure and HLA in healthy donors. Points from the study as a whole: In a later analysis, specific HLA alleles were associated with around 17,000 TCR beta sequences at a 0.05 false discovery rate. A later analysis linked a missense variant in DCLRE1C to the trimming of TCR beta V and J genes.

PCR used 60 Vbeta primers and 13 Jbeta primers. As handled by the study authors: Around 80 million unique TCR beta chains, around 11 million of them shared, were counted by a later analysis. The assay was immunoSEQ multiplex PCR, and TCRdb's table has in-frame clones only and misses some. D and trimming come from the DNA, and the V and J calls and clone size come from that table. This table holds about 120,000 clones, over 70% found once. Germline CDR1 is SGHDT and CDR2 is YYEEEE. Trimming stripped 2 bases from V and 0 bases from J, with 3 bases between. There are 13 residues in the CDR3. As concerns this clone: The antigen is undetermined.

The source material was PBMCs. This receptor was taken from a man aged 18 to 30 in good health and CMV-seropositive. The J gene is TRBJ2-4, the V gene TRBV5-6, with D uncertain. This CDR3 reads CASSFLAKNIQYF. CDR3 nucleotide sequence: TGTGCCAGCAGCTTTCTAGCCAAAAACATTCAGTACTTC.